This TCR beta chain was retrieved from a study of Ad26.COV2.S vaccination and SARS-CoV-2 variants. Study as a whole: The donor belonged to the COV1001 Ad26.COV2.S trial arm. Recipients of Ad26.COV2.S got it intramuscularly, once or twice 56 days apart.

Documented treatment: about 20 received Ad26.COV2.S at low or high dose, single or two shots; roughly five received placebo; per-sample allocation not given. Specimen acquisition occurred on day 63 following the initial vaccine or placebo injection. The administered vaccine (an Ad26 vector) expressed Wuhan-strain SARS-CoV-2 spike. V lost 0 bases to trimming and J lost 3 bases, with 13 bases between them. In germline, CDR1 is PRHDT, CDR2 FYEKMQ (reference sequence). The CDR3 covers 16 residues. Comment on this clone: Its cognate antigen is unknown.

This table comes from immunoSEQ multiplex PCR, and its TCRdb copy is limited to in-frame clones, with some not included. This table has roughly 420,000 clones, about 91% appearing once. Findings of the study overall: Breadth and depth estimates from TCRs may understate total T cell responses.

The chain uses TRBV13 and TRBJ2-3, with D possibly being TRBD1 or TRBD2 (5 bases each). This clonotype was obtained from a person between 18 and 60 years old who received the Ad26.COV2.S COVID-19 vaccine or a placebo. The source was peripheral blood, collected in a trial of Ad26.COV2.S vaccine versus placebo. Written as DNA, the CDR3 is TGTGCCAGCAGCTTAGGCCGGGGCGGCAGAACAGATACGCAGTATTTT. This gives the protein CASSLGRGGRTDTQYF.